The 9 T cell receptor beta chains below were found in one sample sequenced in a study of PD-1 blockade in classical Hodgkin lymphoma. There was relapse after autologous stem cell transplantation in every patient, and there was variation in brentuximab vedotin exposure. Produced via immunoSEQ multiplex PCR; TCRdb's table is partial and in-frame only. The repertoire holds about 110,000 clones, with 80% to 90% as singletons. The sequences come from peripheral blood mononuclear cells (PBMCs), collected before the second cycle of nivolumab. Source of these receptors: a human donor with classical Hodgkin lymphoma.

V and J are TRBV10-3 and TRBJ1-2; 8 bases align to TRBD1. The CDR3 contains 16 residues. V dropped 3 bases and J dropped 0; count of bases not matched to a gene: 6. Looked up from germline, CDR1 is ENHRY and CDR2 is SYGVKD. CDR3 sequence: CAISDPGGFANYGYTF. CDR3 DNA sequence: TGTGCCATCAGTGACCCAGGGGGCTTTGCTAACTATGGCTACACCTTC.

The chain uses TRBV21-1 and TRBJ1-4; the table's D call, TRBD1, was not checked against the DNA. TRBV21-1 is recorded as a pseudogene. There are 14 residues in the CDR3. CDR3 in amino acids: CASSKIGQDEKLFF. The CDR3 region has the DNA TGTGCCAGCAGCAAAATCGGACAGGATGAAAAACTGTTTTTT.

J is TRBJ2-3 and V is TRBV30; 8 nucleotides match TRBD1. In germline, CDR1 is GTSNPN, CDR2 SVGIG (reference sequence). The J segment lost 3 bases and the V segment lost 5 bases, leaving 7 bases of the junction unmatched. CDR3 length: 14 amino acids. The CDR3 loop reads CAWDWDRSTDTQYF. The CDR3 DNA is TGTGCCTGGGACTGGGACAGGTCGACAGATACGCAGTATTTT.

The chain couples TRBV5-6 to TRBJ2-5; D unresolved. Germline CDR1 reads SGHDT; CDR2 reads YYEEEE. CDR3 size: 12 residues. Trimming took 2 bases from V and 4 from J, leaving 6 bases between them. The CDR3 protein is CASSLRRETQYF. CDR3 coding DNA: TGTGCCAGCAGCTTACGCAGAGAGACCCAGTACTTC.

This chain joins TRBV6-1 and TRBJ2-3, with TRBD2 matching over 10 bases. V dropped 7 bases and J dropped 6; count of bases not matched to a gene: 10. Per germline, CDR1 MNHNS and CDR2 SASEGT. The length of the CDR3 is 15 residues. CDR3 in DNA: TGTGCCAGCACGAAAGCGGGAGGGCCCGGGGATACGCAGTATTTT. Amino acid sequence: CASTKAGGPGDTQYF.

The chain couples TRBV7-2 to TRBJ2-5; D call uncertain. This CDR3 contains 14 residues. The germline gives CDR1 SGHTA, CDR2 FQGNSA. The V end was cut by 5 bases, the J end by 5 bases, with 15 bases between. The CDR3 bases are TGTGCCAGCAGCGTGGGGTTATTGGGGGAGACCCAGTACTTC. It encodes CASSVGLLGETQYF.

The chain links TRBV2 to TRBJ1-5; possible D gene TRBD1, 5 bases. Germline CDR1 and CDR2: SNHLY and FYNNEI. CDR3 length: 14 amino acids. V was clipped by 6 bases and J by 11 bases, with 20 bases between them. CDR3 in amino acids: CASRDSGPPGTQHF. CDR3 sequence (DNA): TGTGCCAGCAGGGATTCAGGGCCCCCCGGGACCCAGCATTTT.

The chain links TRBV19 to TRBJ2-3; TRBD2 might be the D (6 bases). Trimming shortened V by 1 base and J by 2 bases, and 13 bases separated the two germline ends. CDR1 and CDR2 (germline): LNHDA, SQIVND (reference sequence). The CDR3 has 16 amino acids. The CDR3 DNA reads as TGTGCCAGTAGTATAGGCGGGACGTTATACACAGATACGCAGTATTTT. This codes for CASSIGGTLYTDTQYF.

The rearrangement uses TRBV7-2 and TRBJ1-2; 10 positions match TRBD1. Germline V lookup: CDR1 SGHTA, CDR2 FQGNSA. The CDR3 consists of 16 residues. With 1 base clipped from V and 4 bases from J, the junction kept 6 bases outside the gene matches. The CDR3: CASSLDSRTGGYGYTF. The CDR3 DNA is TGTGCCAGCAGCTTAGATTCCCGGACAGGGGGCTATGGCTACACCTTC.